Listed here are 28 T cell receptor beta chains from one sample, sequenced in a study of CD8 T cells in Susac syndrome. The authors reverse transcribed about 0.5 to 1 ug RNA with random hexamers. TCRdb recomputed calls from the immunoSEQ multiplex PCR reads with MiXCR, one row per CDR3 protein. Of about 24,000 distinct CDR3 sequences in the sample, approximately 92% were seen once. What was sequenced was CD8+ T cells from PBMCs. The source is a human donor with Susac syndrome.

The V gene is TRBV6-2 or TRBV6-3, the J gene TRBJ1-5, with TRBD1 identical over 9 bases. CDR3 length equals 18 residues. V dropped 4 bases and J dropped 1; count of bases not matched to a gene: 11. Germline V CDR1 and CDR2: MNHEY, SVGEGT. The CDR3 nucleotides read TGTGCCAGCAGTTCCGGGACAGGGAAGGTAGGAAGCAATCAGCCCCAGCATTTT. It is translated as CASSSGTGKVGSNQPQHF.

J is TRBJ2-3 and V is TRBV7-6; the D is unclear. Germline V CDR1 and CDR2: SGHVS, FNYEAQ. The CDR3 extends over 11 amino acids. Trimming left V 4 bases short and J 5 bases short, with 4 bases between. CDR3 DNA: TGTGCCAGCAGCTCACAAGATACGCAGTATTTT. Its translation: CASSSQDTQYF. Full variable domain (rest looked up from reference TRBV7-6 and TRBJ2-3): GAGVSQSPRYKVTKRGQDVALRCDPISGHVSLYWYRQALGQGPEFLTYFNYEAQQDKSGLPNDRFSAERPEGSISTLTIQRTEQRDSAMYRCASSSQDTQYFGPGTRLTVL.

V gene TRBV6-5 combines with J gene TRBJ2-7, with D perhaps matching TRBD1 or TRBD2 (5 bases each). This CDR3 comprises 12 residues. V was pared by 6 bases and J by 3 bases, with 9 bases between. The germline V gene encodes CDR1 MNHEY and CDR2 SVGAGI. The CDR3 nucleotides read TGTGCCAGCAGCGGGGCAGGCTACGAGCAGTACTTC. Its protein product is CASSGAGYEQYF.

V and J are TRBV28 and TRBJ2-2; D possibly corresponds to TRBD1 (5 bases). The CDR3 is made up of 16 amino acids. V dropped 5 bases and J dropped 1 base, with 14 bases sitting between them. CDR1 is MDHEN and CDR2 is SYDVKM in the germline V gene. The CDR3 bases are TGTGCCAGCAGTGCTCGACAGTCTGGGAACACCGGGGAGCTGTTTTTT. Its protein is CASSARQSGNTGELFF. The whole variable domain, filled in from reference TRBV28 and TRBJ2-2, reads DVKVTQSSRYLVKRTGEKVFLECVQDMDHENMFWYRQDPGLGLRLIYFSYDVKMKEKGDIPEGYSVSREKKERFSLILESASTNQTSMYLCASSARQSGNTGELFFGEGSRLTVL.

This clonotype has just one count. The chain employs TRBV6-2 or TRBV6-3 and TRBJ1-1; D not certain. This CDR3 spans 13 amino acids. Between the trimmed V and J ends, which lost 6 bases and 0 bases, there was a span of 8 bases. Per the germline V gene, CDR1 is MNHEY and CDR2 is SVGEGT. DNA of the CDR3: TGTGCCAGCAGCGGGAACTTGAACACTGAAGCTTTCTTT. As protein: CASSGNLNTEAFF.

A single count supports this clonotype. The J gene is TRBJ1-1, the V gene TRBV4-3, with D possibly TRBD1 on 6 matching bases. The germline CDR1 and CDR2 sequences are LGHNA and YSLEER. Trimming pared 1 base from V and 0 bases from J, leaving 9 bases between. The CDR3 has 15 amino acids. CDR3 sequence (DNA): TGCGCCAGCAGCCAAGTTAGGGGGGTGAACACTGAAGCTTTCTTT. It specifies CASSQVRGVNTEAFF.

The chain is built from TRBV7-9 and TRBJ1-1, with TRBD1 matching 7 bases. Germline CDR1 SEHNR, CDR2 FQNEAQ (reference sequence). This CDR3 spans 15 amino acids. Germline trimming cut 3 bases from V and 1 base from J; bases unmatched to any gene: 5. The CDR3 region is CASSFSPGGNTEAFF. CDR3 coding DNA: TGTGCCAGCAGCTTTTCGCCAGGGGGGAACACTGAAGCTTTCTTT.

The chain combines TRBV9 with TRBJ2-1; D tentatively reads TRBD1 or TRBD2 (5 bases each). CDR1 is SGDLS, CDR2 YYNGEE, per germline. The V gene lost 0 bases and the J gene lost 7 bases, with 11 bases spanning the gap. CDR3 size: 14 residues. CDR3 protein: CASSVGGEGNEQFF. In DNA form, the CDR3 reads TGTGCCAGCAGCGTAGGAGGGGAAGGTAATGAGCAGTTCTTC.

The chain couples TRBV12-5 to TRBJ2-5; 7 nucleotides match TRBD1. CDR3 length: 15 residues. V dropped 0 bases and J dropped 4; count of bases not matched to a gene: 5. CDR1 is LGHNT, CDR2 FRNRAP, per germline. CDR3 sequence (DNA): TGTGCTAGTGGTTTGGTAGTGGCAGGGGGAGAGACCCAGTACTTC. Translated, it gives CASGLVVAGGETQYF.

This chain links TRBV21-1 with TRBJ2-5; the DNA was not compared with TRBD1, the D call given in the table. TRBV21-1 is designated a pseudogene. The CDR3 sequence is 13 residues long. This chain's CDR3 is CASSLTGEETQYF. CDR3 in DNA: TGTGCCAGCAGCTTGACAGGGGAAGAGACCCAGTACTTC.

CDR3 nucleotide sequence: TGTGCCAGTAGTATTGGAAACAGGGGAAATAATTCACCCCTCCACTTT. This sequence encodes CASSIGNRGNNSPLHF. V usage is TRBV19 and J usage is TRBJ1-6; TRBD1 matches at 7 bases. Germline V gene data show CDR1 as LNHDA and CDR2 as SQIVND (reference sequence). This CDR3 has 16 residues. J lost 5 bases, V lost 3 bases, and 7 bases had no gene match.

The chain's CDR3 is CASASDRLTFNQPQHF. For the CDR3, the DNA is TGTGCCAGCGCTTCGGACAGACTTACCTTTAATCAGCCCCAGCATTTT. This chain links TRBV6-1 with TRBJ1-5; maybe TRBD1 (6 bases). Germline V gene lookup returns CDR1 MNHNS and CDR2 SASEGT. V shed 8 bases and J shed 4 bases, with 21 bases lying between them. The CDR3 length is 16 residues.

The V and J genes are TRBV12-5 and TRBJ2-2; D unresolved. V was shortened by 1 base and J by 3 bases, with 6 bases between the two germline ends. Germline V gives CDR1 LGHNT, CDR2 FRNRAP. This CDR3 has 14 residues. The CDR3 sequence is CASGLAAYTGELFF. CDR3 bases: TGTGCTAGTGGTTTGGCGGCATACACCGGGGAGCTGTTTTTT. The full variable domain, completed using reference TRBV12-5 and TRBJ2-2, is DARVTQTPRHKVTEMGQEVTMRCQPILGHNTVFWYRQTMMQGLELLAYFRNRAPLDDSGMPKDRFSAEMPDATLATLKIQPSEPRDSAVYFCASGLAAYTGELFFGEGSRLTVL.

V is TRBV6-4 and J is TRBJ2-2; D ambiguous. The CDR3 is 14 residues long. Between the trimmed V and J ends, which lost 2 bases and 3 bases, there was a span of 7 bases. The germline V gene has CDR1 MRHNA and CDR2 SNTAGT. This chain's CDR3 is CASSDQEDTGELFF. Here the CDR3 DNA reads TGTGCCAGCAGTGACCAAGAGGACACCGGGGAGCTGTTTTTT.

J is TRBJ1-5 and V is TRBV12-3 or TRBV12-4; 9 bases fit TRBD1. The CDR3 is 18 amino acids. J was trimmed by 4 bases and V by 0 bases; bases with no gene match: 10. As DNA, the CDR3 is TGTGCCAGCAGTTTAGCGGTAGGACAGGGGAACTTAAATCAGCCCCAGCATTTT. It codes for CASSLAVGQGNLNQPQHF.

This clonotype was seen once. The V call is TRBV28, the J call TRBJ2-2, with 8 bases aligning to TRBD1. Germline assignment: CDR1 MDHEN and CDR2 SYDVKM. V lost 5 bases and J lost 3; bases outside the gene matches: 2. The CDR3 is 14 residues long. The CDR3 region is CASSQTGDTGELFF. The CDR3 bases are TGTGCCAGCAGTCAGACAGGGGACACCGGGGAGCTGTTTTTT.

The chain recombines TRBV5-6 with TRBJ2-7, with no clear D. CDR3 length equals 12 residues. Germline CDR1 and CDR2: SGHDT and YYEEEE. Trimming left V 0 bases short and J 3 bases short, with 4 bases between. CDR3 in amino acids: CASSLVGYEQYF. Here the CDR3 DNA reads TGTGCCAGCAGCTTGGTGGGCTACGAGCAGTACTTC.

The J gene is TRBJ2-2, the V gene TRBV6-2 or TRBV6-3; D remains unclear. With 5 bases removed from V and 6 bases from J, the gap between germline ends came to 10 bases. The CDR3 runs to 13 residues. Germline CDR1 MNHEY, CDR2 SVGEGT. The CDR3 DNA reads TGTGCCAGCAGTACCCCCACACCCGGGGAGCTGTTTTTT. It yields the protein CASSTPTPGELFF.

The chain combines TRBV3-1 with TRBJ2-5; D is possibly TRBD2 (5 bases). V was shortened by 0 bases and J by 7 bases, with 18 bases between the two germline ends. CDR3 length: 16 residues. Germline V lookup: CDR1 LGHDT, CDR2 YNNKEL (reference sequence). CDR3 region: CASSQETGKGGGTQYF. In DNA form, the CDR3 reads TGTGCCAGCAGCCAAGAGACGGGAAAGGGCGGTGGGACCCAGTACTTC.

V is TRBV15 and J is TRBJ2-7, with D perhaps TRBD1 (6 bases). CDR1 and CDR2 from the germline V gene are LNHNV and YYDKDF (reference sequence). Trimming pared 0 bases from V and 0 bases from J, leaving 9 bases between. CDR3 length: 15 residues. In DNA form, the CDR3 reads TGTGCCACCAGCAGAGATAGGACAGTCTCCTACGAGCAGTACTTC. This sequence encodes CATSRDRTVSYEQYF.

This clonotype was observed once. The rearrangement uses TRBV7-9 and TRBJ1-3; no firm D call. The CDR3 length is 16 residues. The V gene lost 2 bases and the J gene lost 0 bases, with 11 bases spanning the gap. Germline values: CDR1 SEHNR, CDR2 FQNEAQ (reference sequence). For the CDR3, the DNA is TGTGCCAGCAGCTTAAGTGCGGACGACTCTGGAAACACCATATATTTT. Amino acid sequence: CASSLSADDSGNTIYF.

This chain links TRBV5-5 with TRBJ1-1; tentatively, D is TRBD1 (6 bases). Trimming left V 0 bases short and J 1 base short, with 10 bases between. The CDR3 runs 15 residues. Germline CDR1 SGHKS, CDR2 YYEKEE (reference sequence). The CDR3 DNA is TGTGCCAGCAGCTTGGCGGGACATTCGAACACTGAAGCTTTCTTT. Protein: CASSLAGHSNTEAFF.

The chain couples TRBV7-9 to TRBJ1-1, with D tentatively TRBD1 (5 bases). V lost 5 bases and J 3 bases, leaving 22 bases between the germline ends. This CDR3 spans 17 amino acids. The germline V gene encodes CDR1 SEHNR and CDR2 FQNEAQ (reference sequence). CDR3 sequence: CASSPYGPGFLYTEAFF. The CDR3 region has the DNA TGTGCCAGCAGCCCCTACGGGCCAGGGTTTTTGTACACTGAAGCTTTCTTT.

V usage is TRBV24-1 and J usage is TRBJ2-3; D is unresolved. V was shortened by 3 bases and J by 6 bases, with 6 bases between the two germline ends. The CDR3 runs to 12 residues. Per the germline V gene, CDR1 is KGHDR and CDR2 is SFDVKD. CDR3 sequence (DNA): TGTGCCACCAGTGATATATTGGATACGCAGTATTTT. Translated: CATSDILDTQYF.

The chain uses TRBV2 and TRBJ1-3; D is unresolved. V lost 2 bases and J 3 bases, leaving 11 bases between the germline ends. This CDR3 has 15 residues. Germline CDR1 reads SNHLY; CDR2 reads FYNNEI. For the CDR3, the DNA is TGTGCCAGCAGTGAATGGGCCCACGGTGGAAACACCATATATTTT. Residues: CASSEWAHGGNTIYF.

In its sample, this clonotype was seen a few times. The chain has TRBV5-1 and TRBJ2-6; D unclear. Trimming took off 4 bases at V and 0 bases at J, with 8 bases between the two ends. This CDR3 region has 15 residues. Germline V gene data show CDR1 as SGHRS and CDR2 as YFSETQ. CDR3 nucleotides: TGCGCCAGCAGCCGCCGGTACTCTGGGGCCAACGTCCTGACTTTC. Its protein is CASSRRYSGANVLTF.

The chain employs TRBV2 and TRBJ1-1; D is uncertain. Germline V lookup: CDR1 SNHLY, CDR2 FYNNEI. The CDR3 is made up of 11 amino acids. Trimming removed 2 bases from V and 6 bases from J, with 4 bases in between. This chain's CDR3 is CASSERPEAFF. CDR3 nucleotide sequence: TGTGCCAGCAGTGAACGCCCTGAAGCTTTCTTT.

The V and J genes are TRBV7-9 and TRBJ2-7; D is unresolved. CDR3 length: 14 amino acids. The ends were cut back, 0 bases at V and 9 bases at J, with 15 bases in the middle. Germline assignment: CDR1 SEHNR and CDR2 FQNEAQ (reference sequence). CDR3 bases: TGTGCCAGCAGCTTAGCAGACGGGCCAACCGGGCAGTACTTC. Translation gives CASSLADGPTGQYF.